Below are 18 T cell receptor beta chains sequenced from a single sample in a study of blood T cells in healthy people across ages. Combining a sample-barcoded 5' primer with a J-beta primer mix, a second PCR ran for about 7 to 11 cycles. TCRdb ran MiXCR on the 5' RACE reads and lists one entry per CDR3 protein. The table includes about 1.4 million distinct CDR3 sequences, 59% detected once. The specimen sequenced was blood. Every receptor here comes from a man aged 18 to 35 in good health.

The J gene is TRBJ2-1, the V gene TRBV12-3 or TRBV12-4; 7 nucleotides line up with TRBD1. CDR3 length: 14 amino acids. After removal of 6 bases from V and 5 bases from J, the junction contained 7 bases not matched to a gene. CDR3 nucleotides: TGTGCCAGCAGCCGGGACAGAGTCAACAATGAGCAGTTCTTC. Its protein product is CASSRDRVNNEQFF.

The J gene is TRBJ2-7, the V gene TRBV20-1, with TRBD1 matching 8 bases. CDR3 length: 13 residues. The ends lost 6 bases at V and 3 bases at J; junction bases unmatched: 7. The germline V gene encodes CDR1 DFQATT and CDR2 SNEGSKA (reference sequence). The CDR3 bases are TGCAGTGCACTCCGGGACAGGTACTACGAGCAGTACTTC. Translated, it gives CSALRDRYYEQYF.

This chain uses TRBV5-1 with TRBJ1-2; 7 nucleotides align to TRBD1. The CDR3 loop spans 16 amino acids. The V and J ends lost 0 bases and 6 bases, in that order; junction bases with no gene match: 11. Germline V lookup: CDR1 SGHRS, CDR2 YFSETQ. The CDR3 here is CASSLGATGSRDGYTF. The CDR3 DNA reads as TGCGCCAGCAGCTTGGGCGCGACAGGGTCCCGGGATGGCTACACCTTC.

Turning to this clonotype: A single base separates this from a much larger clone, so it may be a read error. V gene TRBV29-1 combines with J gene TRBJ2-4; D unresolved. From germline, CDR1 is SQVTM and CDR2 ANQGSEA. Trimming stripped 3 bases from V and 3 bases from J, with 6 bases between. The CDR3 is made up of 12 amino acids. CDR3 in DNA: TGCAGCGTTGATCTAGTCAAAAACATTCAGTACTTC. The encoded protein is CSVDLVKNIQYF.

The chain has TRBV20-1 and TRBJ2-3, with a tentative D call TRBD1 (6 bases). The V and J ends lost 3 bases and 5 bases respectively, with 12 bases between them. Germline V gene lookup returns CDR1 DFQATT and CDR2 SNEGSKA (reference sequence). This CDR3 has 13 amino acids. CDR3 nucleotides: TGCAGTGCTAGGGGGACACTTGGAGATACGCAGTATTTT. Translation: CSARGTLGDTQYF.

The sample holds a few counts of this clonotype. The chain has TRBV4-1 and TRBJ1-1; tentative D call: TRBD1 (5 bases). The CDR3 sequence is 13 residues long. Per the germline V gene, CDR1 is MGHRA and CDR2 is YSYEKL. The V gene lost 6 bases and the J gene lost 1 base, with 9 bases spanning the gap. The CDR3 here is CASRPTGNTEAFF. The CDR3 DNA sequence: TGCGCCAGCAGACCCACAGGGAACACTGAAGCTTTCTTT.

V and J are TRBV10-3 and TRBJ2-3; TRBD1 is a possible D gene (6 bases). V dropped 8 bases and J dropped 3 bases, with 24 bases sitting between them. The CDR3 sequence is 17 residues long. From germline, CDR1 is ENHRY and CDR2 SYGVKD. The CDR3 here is CAISGKGVIEVTDTQYF. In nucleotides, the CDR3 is TGTGCCATCTCCGGAAAGGGGGTCATCGAAGTGACAGATACGCAGTATTTT.

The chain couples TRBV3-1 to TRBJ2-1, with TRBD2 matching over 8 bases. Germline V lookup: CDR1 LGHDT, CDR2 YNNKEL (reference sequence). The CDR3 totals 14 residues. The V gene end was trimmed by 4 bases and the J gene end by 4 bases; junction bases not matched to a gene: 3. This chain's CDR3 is CASSPTSEYNEQFF. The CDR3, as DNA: TGTGCCAGCAGCCCGACTAGCGAATACAATGAGCAGTTCTTC.

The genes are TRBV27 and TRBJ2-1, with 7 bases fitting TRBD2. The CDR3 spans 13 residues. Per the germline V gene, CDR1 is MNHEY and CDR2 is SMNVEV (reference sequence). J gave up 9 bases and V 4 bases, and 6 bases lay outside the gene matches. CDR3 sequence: CASSWGGEAEQFF. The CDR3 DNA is TGTGCCAGCAGTTGGGGGGGGGAGGCTGAGCAGTTCTTC.

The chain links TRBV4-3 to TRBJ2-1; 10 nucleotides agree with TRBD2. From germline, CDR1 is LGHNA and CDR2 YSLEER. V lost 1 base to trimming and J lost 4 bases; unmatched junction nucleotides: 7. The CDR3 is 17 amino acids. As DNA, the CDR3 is TGCGCCAGCAGCCAAGTAGGAGCGGGGGGGGCTTACAATGAGCAGTTCTTC. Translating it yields CASSQVGAGGAYNEQFF.

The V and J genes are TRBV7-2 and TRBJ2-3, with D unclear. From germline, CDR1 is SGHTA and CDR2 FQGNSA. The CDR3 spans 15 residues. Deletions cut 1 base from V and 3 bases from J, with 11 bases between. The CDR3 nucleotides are TGTGCCAGCAGCTTAGGCCCTGCTAATACAGATACGCAGTATTTT. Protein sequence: CASSLGPANTDTQYF.

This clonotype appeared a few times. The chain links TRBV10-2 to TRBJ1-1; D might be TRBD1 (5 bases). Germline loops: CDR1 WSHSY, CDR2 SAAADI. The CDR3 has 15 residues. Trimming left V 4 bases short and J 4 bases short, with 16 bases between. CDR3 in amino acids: CASSGDRTGGTEAFF. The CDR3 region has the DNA TGCGCCAGCAGTGGGGACCGAACAGGCGGCACTGAAGCTTTCTTT.

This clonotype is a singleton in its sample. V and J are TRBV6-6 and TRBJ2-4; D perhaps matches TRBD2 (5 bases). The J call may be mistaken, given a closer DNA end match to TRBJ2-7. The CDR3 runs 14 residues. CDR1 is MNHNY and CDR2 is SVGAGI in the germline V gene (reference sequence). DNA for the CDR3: TGTGCCAGCAGTTACTCGGACGGGACCTACGAGCAGTACTTC. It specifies CASSYSDGTYEQYF.

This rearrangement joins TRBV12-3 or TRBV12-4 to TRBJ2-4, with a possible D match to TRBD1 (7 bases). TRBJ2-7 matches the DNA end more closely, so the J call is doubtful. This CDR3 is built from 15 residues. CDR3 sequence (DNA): TGTGCCAGCAGTCGTCCCCCCAGGGGGACTTACGAGCAGTACTTC. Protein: CASSRPPRGTYEQYF.

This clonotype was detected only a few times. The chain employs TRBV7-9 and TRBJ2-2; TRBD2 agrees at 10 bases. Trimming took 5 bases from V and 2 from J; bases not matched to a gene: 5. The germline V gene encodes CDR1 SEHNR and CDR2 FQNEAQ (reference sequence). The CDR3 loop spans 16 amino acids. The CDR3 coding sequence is TGTGCCAGCAGCCCAATAGCGGGAGGCAACACCGGGGAGCTGTTTTTT. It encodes CASSPIAGGNTGELFF.

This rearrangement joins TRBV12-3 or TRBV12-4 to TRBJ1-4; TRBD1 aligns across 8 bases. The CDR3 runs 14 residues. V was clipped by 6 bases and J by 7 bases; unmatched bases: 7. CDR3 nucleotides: TGTGCCAGCAGAGAAACAGGGGGAGGTGAAAAACTGTTTTTT. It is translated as CASRETGGGEKLFF.

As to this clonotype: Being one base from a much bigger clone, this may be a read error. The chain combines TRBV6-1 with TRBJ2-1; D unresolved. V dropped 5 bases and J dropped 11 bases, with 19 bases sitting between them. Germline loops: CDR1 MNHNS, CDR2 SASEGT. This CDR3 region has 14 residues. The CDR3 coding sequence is TGTGCCAGCAGTAAGCTAGAAGTCCGGAATAAGCAGTTCTTC. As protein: CASSKLEVRNKQFF.

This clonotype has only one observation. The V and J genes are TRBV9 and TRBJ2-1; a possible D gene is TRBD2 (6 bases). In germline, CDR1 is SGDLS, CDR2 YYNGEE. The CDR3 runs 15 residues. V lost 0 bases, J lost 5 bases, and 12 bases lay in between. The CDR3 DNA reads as TGTGCCAGCAGCGTAGAGGGACTTACGAACAATGAGCAGTTCTTC. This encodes CASSVEGLTNNEQFF.